This entry is about one TCR beta chain. Its antigen is unidentified. Germline V gene data show CDR1 as MNHEY and CDR2 as SMNVEV (reference sequence). The CDR3 extends over 15 amino acids. The V end was cut by 2 bases, the J end by 5 bases, with 15 bases between. The data derive from a study of shared clonotypes between healthy human individuals. Findings of the study overall: Represented diversity, genetic and exposure-history alike, was limited by few donors. Naive CD4 clonotypes overlapped across several donors at approximately 4.5%.

The naive CD8 population came from CD45RO-negative cells selected for CCR7, without terminally differentiated effector memory CD45RA+ cells. Sequencing was performed with immunoSEQ multiplex PCR; in TCRdb, only in-frame clones are kept and a portion is missing. This sample has about 580,000 clones, with roughly 98% found just once. The sequencing input was naive CD8+ T cells sorted from blood. The chain couples TRBV27 to TRBJ2-5; perhaps D is TRBD1 or TRBD2 (6 bases each). This TCR derives from a man between 25 and 39 years old in good health. The CDR3 protein is CASSLVWGAKETQYF. CDR3 coding DNA: TGTGCCAGCAGTTTAGTATGGGGGGCTAAGGAGACCCAGTACTTC.